The 5 T cell receptor beta chains presented below share a single source sample, sequenced in a study of naive and memory T cell subsets. Ligated cDNA underwent four rounds of PCR with nested alpha and beta constant region primers and SP2. TCRdb analysed the 5' RACE reads with MiXCR anew, one entry per CDR3 protein. The data contain about 48,000 distinct CDR3 sequences, 4.7% of them seen just once; the ten biggest clones take up approximately 0.84%. A UMI-containing oligonucleotide was joined by 3' ligation to the TCR cDNA template. All receptors derive from a female donor in good health.

This clonotype was counted between two and nine times. V and J are TRBV24-1 and TRBJ2-1; TRBD2 matches 12 bases. V shed 7 bases, J shed 8 bases, and the junction held 5 bases outside the gene matches. The CDR3 runs 14 residues. CDR1 KGHDR and CDR2 SFDVKD come from the germline V gene. The CDR3 DNA sequence: TGTGCCACCAGCGGGACTAGCGGGTTCGATGAGCAGTTCTTC. Residues: CATSGTSGFDEQFF.

The chain recombines TRBV30 with TRBJ2-1; the match to TRBD2 covers 9 bases. CDR3 size: 19 residues. Germline CDR1 GTSNPN, CDR2 SVGIG (reference sequence). V shed 2 bases and J 0 bases; nucleotides not matched to a gene: 14. The CDR3 loop reads CAWSTWTSAKASSYNEQFF. CDR3 nucleotide sequence: TGTGCCTGGAGTACATGGACTAGCGCTAAGGCTTCCTCCTACAATGAGCAGTTCTTC.

As concerns this clonotype: Being one base from a much bigger clone, this may be a read error. V is TRBV29-1 and J is TRBJ1-2; D is undetermined. The CDR3 runs 14 residues. From germline, CDR1 is SQVTM and CDR2 ANQGSEA. CDR3 region: CSVESYPGEDGDTF. DNA of the CDR3: TGCAGCGTTGAATCATACCCCGGGGAGGATGGCGACACCTTC.

As regards this clonotype: This sequence may be a read error, since a much larger clone differs from it by one base. The genes are TRBV6-6 and TRBJ2-1; D is tentatively TRBD1 or TRBD2 (7 bases each). The V gene lost 5 bases and the J gene lost 12 bases, with 20 bases spanning the gap. The CDR3 has 14 residues. Germline lookup yields CDR1 MNHNY and CDR2 SVGAGI (reference sequence). The CDR3 region has the DNA TGTGCCAGCAGTACCCCAGGGGGGGTTGATGTGCAGTTCTTC. Its protein is CASSTPGGVDVQFF.

The table lists this clonotype with many counts. V is TRBV29-1 and J is TRBJ2-5; tentatively, D is TRBD1 (6 bases). Trimming stripped 7 bases from V and 4 bases from J, with 13 bases between. The CDR3 sequence is 12 residues long. CDR1 SQVTM and CDR2 ANQGSEA come from the germline V gene. As DNA, the CDR3 is TGCAGCGGGAGCACAGGGACAGAGACCCAGTACTTC. It codes for CSGSTGTETQYF.